This T cell receptor beta chain was documented in a study of radiation and T cells in renal cell carcinoma (dated by TCRdb to 2018 to 2020). In terms of the full investigation: TCR beta sequencing covered 55 or so samples in total, comprising approximately 26 tumors and roughly 27 peripheral blood samples. Across all 50 or so samples, 4 million or so unique CDR3 nucleotide sequences encoding 2 million to 3 million unique CDR3 amino acid sequences were identified. The last blood draw happened 4 weeks after radiation, timed to coincide with nephrectomy. Study-level results and caveats: Changes in the blood repertoire were not tracked past 4 weeks after treatment. Because pretreatment tumor biopsies were not available, the study could not determine whether clonotypes were already present within the tumor at baseline. Effects of radiation dose or scheduling on the TCR repertoire could not be addressed with the single-armed trial design. In blood, the top tumor clonotypes increased between baseline and 2 weeks post-radiation and then shrank by 4 weeks, which suggests that tumor-resident clones expanded only transiently.

The immunoSEQ kit was used, according to the manufacturer's recommendations, to generate TCR beta libraries from genomic DNA. To prepare the libraries, a first multiplex PCR with proprietary primers was run, followed by a second PCR that added unique barcodes, and a bead cleanup was done after each round. Each sample batch included a kit-provided positive control reaction and a negative control reaction. The final libraries were assessed on an Agilent 4200 TapeStation D1000 ScreenTape, pooled by volume, and quantified by qPCR. Sequencing ran on an Illumina NextSeq500 with a MidOutput 150-cycle cartridge, using 156 Read1 and 15 Index1 cycles with kit custom primers. The pooled library was loaded at roughly 1 pM with a roughly 20% PhiX control spike-in. The authors' pipeline ran thus. The vendor-processed data were analyzed in R, and a clonotype was defined as all T cells that share the same CDR3 nucleotide sequence. In the clone abundance analyses, frequencies were normalized to the 10,000 most abundant clones in each sample. Public T cell clones, averaging fewer than five per sample, were removed before analysis. Tumor-enriched clonotypes and baseline blood-enriched clonotypes were defined as those with an abundance difference of at least 32-fold between compartments. A beta-binomial differential abundance model was applied to find clonotypes that expanded or contracted between blood time points. Similarity between tumor and blood repertoires was quantified using the Baroni-Urbani and Buser coefficient, and groups were compared with two-tailed Wilcoxon tests in R. TCRdb limited this immuneACCESS table to in-frame rearrangements with V and J called. A share of clones is missing; checked studies link under half to unresolved V genes, and the rest is unexplained. The D gene and trimming were derived from the DNA, and the V and J assignments and clone size from that table. The sample table lists about 83,000 clones, 83% of them with a count of one. The ten largest clonotypes hold approximately 2.3% of the sample.

The time point label for this specimen denotes: blood 4 weeks post-SBRT, at nephrectomy. Sample treatment or condition, as interpreted from the label and publication: 15 Gy SBRT to primary tumor, nephrectomy 4 weeks later. Samples came from a clinical trial, in which primary renal cell carcinomas received 15 Gy stereotactic body radiation therapy followed by nephrectomy 4 weeks later. Serial peripheral blood from radiation-treated patients was sampled at baseline, 2 weeks and 4 weeks after SBRT to track tumor-enriched clonotypes. Every patient had renal cell carcinoma of clear cell pathology. Genomic DNA for TCR sequencing was prepared using the QIAamp DNA Blood Mini Kit (Qiagen). The analyses included just those samples that passed every quality control check. As to this clone: Which antigen it targets is not known. No base quality information exists; no much larger clone differs at one position.

The sequences come from blood, collected from a patient whose treatment included radiotherapy and nephrectomy. This receptor was taken from a woman aged 60-70 years with renal cell carcinoma.

The nucleotides read TGTGCCAGCAGCCAAGATCGGGTTCAGCCCCAGCATTTT. Its translation is CASSQDRVQPQHF. The chain was built from TRBV4-2 and TRBJ1-5, with the identity of the D gene unclear. Its CDR3 holds 13 amino acids, cysteine through phenylalanine. The read is trimmed to its CDR3 DNA, 39 bases read in frame from base 1. V is shortened by 0 bases, J by 6 bases, and the region joining them spans 6 bases. CDR1 and CDR2 (LGHNA, YNFKEQ) derive from the germline V gene.